The 15 T cell receptor beta chains reported below all come from one sample, sequenced in a study of CD8 T cells in ankylosing spondylitis. One entry per CDR3 protein results from TCRdb running MiXCR on the 5' RACE reads. Here the sample spans about 340,000 distinct CDR3 sequences, more than 20% being singletons. Source material: blood, either unsorted or a sorted T cell fraction (not recorded which). The receptors here all came from a male donor with ankylosing spondylitis or in good health (not recorded which).

This clonotype was picked up one time. The chain combines TRBV30 with TRBJ2-7; a possible D gene is TRBD2 (5 bases). Germline V lookup: CDR1 GTSNPN, CDR2 SVGIG (reference sequence). Trimming left V 0 bases short and J 3 bases short, with 9 bases between. The length of the CDR3 is 13 residues. The CDR3 spells CAWSVAGLYEQYF. For the CDR3, the DNA is TGTGCCTGGAGTGTGGCGGGTCTCTACGAGCAGTACTTC.

This clonotype turned up a few times. CDR3 loop: CASSDPWGLRYNEQFF. DNA of the CDR3: TGTGCCAGCAGTGACCCCTGGGGGTTAAGATACAATGAGCAGTTCTTC. The gene calls are TRBV6-2 or TRBV6-3 and TRBJ2-1; D may correspond to TRBD1 or TRBD2 (5 bases each). V was shortened by 5 bases and J by 4 bases, with 18 bases between the two germline ends. Germline CDR1 is MNHEY and CDR2 is SVGEGT. This CDR3 spans 16 amino acids.

This clonotype was counted a few times. V usage is TRBV2 and J usage is TRBJ1-2; 7 bases are shared with TRBD1. V was clipped by 7 bases and J by 6 bases; unmatched bases: 5. This CDR3 has 12 amino acids. CDR1 SNHLY and CDR2 FYNNEI come from the germline V gene. The CDR3: CASTRDRNGYTF. The CDR3 DNA sequence: TGTGCCAGCACACGGGACAGAAATGGCTACACCTTC.

This clonotype was recorded at least ten times. The CDR3: CASSWGSGYGYTF. The CDR3 DNA sequence: TGTGCCAGCTCCTGGGGCAGTGGTTACGGCTACACCTTC. The chain employs TRBV12-3 or TRBV12-4 and TRBJ1-2; tentatively, D is TRBD1 (5 bases). The CDR3 is made up of 13 amino acids. Trimming left V 8 bases short and J 8 bases short, with 18 bases between.

This clonotype was detected only a few times. The rearrangement joins TRBV5-1 to TRBJ1-1; possibly TRBD1 for D (5 bases). V lost 0 bases and J lost 7, with 22 bases in between. The CDR3 extends over 17 amino acids. CDR1 and CDR2 from the germline V gene are SGHRS and YFSETQ. CDR3 sequence: CASSLAPIRQLTFEAFF. In DNA form, the CDR3 reads TGCGCCAGCAGCTTGGCCCCAATCCGACAGCTAACTTTTGAAGCTTTCTTT.

This rearrangement joins TRBV9 to TRBJ2-7; D possibly corresponds to TRBD1 (6 bases). The germline CDR1 and CDR2 sequences are SGDLS and YYNGEE. V lost 0 bases and J lost 4, with 8 bases in between. CDR3 length equals 13 residues. CDR3 coding DNA: TGTGCCAGCAGCGTAGCCACAGGGTACGAGCAGTACTTC. As protein: CASSVATGYEQYF.

This clonotype was detected a few times. This chain connects TRBV12-3 or TRBV12-4 to TRBJ1-1; no firm D call. V was pared by 3 bases and J by 5 bases, with 7 bases between. The CDR3 is made up of 12 amino acids. The CDR3 DNA reads TGTGCCAGCAGTTTTGGGGTAACTGAAGCTTTCTTT. Amino acids: CASSFGVTEAFF.

DNA of the CDR3: TGTGCCAGCAGTGCAGGGGGCAGGGAGCAGTTCTTC. Its translation: CASSAGGREQFF. This sequence joins TRBV25-1 and TRBJ2-1; 8 nucleotides agree with TRBD1. The V and J ends lost 4 bases and 10 bases, in that order; junction bases with no gene match: 3. The CDR3 loop spans 12 amino acids. CDR1 and CDR2 from the germline V gene are MGHDK and SYGVNS.

This clonotype came up many times. The V call is TRBV5-1, the J call TRBJ2-1, with D unresolved. Trimming shortened V by 5 bases and J by 9 bases, and 12 bases separated the two germline ends. There are 12 residues in the CDR3. The V gene's germline CDR1 is SGHRS and CDR2 YFSETQ. In DNA, the CDR3 is TGCGCCAGCAGATCGGTCGTGTTTGAGCAGTTCTTC. Translated, it gives CASRSVVFEQFF.

The chain has TRBV29-1 and TRBJ1-2, with D perhaps matching TRBD1 (6 bases). This CDR3 is 15 amino acids long. Germline CDR1 and CDR2: SQVTM and ANQGSEA. V shed 4 bases and J shed 3 bases, with 18 bases lying between them. In nucleotides, the CDR3 is TGCAGCGTTGTCAAAGCTCCGGCAGGGGACTATGGCTACACCTTC. It codes for CSVVKAPAGDYGYTF.

This clonotype was seen a handful of times. This sequence joins TRBV7-9 and TRBJ2-7, with D perhaps matching TRBD1 or TRBD2 (5 bases each). The CDR3 has 16 residues. V lost 5 bases and J lost 6, with 23 bases in between. Germline V gene sequence: CDR1 SEHNR, CDR2 FQNEAQ (reference sequence). This CDR3 is CASSPPTGTNTAEQYF. The CDR3 DNA reads as TGTGCCAGCAGCCCACCCACGGGGACCAATACTGCCGAGCAGTACTTC.

J is TRBJ2-3 and V is TRBV11-2; D is undetermined. The CDR3 is 15 residues long. Germline-derived CDR1 and CDR2 are SGHAT and FQNNGV. V shed 2 bases and J shed 3 bases, with 12 bases lying between them. CDR3 sequence (DNA): TGTGCCAGCAGCTTATTTTGGGGAAGGACAGATACGCAGTATTTT. This codes for CASSLFWGRTDTQYF. The full variable domain, rest sourced from reference TRBV11-2 and TRBJ2-3, is EAGVAQSPRYKIIEKRQSVAFWCNPISGHATLYWYQQILGQGPKLLIQFQNNGVVDDSQLPKDRFSAERLKGVDSTLKIQPAKLEDSAVYLCASSLFWGRTDTQYFGPGTRLTVL.

V gene TRBV12-3 or TRBV12-4 combines with J gene TRBJ2-5; 14 bases align to TRBD2. The CDR3 has 15 amino acids. Trimming took 6 bases from V and 6 from J; bases not matched to a gene: 6. This chain's CDR3 is CASSPGLAGEKTQYF. Written as DNA, the CDR3 is TGTGCCAGCAGCCCGGGACTAGCGGGGGAAAAGACCCAGTACTTC.

The chain combines TRBV3-1 with TRBJ2-1; 7 bases are shared with TRBD2. CDR3 size: 18 residues. The J segment lost 4 bases and the V segment lost 10 bases, leaving 22 bases of the junction unmatched. From germline, CDR1 is LGHDT and CDR2 YNNKEL (reference sequence). CDR3 nucleotide sequence: TGTGCCACCACCCAAGCGGGGTTAGGACTAGGCCTATACAATGAGCAGTTCTTC. Translated: CATTQAGLGLGLYNEQFF.

The gene calls are TRBV7-2 and TRBJ2-5, with 9 bases fitting TRBD2. The length of the CDR3 is 14 residues. Germline V CDR1 and CDR2: SGHTA, FQGNSA. Losses at the gene ends were 10 bases for V and 5 bases for J; bases not matched to a gene: 11. For the CDR3, the DNA is TGTGCCACCGCGGGGCGGGGGGGCCACGAGACCCAGTACTTC. Its translation is CATAGRGGHETQYF.